The text below deals with one T cell receptor (beta chain). The target antigen is unknown. The sample originates from a study of beta chain features in type 1 diabetes. Study background: Patients looked much like healthy donors when it came to age, gender and cell yields.

From germline, CDR1 is SGHTA and CDR2 FQGNSA. Trimming took off 3 bases at V and 9 bases at J, with 11 bases between the two ends. This CDR3 comprises 13 residues. Every isolated RNA sample was fully reverse transcribed, so sequencing captured expressed TCRB transcripts. Read counts averaged about 3.57 million for samples of naive, central memory and regulatory T cells. Repertoires were generated with immunoSEQ multiplex PCR, while TCRdb's copy carries only in-frame clones and drops some. The sample carries a few hundred thousand clones, roughly 9.8% recorded once. Study-level points and caveats: Patients with Type 1 diabetes showed moderately but significantly shorter TCRB CDR3s in all four CD4+ subsets.

The collection from each donor was one heparinised blood draw averaging around 100 mL. The material sequenced was central memory CD4+ T cells from blood. The chain employs TRBV7-2 and TRBJ2-2; D not certain. This sequence was found in a man aged 25 to 45 with type 1 diabetes. CDR3 residues: CASSLASNRELFF. CDR3 in DNA: TGTGCCAGCAGCTTGGCTTCCAACAGGGAGCTGTTTTTT.